This T cell receptor (beta chain) was captured in a study of blood T cell repertoires in COVID-19. The CDR3 runs 16 residues. Germline lookup yields CDR1 SGHRS and CDR2 YFSETQ. With V trimmed by 3 bases and J by 2 bases, 4 bases remained unmatched. The table came from immunoSEQ multiplex PCR; TCRdb's copy has only in-frame clones and leaves some out. There are 75,000 to 95,000 clones in the sample; roughly 70% occur only once, and 3% to 4% lies in the top ten. Sequences were obtained from peripheral blood. This clonotype was sampled from a man in his sixties or seventies with COVID-19, enrolled during active disease. The gene calls are TRBV5-1 and TRBJ2-3, with TRBD2 identical over 12 bases. This CDR3 is CASSYLAGGNTDTQYF. The CDR3 region has the DNA TGCGCCAGCAGCTACCTAGCGGGAGGGAACACAGATACGCAGTATTTT.